The 23 T cell receptor beta chains reported below all come from one sample, sequenced in a study of T cell responses to AZD1222 COVID-19 vaccine. Sequencing used immunoSEQ multiplex PCR; TCRdb keeps in-frame clones, though not all of them. The sample lists approximately 160,000 clones, 92% occurring once. The sequences come from peripheral blood, collected 28 days after the second AZD1222 dose. The receptors were gathered from an adult who received the AZD1222 COVID-19 vaccine.

The sample holds one count of this clone. The V call is TRBV2, the J call TRBJ2-7; 12 positions match TRBD2. V lost 5 bases, J lost 3 bases, and 5 bases stayed unmatched. The CDR3 contains 15 residues. Germline CDR1 SNHLY, CDR2 FYNNEI. The CDR3 DNA follows: TGTGCCAGCAGTCCTGGACTAGCGGGGTTCTACGAGCAGTACTTC. This gives the protein CASSPGLAGFYEQYF.

The chain combines TRBV5-1 with TRBJ1-1, with TRBD1 as a possible D gene (6 bases). This CDR3 is built from 13 residues. Germline CDR1 SGHRS, CDR2 YFSETQ. V dropped 0 bases and J dropped 3 bases, with 6 bases sitting between them. The CDR3 coding sequence is TGCGCCAGCAGCTTGGACAGGGACACTGAAGCTTTCTTT. Residues: CASSLDRDTEAFF.

The chain uses TRBV18 and TRBJ2-2; maybe TRBD1 (5 bases). Per the germline V gene, CDR1 is KGHSH and CDR2 is LQKENI. The CDR3 has 15 amino acids. The V end lost 3 bases, the J end lost 2 bases, and 10 bases lay between the germline ends. This CDR3 reads CASSPPTDNTGELFF. In nucleotides, the CDR3 is TGTGCCAGCTCACCTCCGACAGACAACACCGGGGAGCTGTTTTTT.

This sequence joins TRBV6-5 and TRBJ1-4; the D is unclear. The CDR3 contains 13 residues. V gave up 0 bases and J gave up 13 bases, with 12 bases separating them. Germline V gene lookup returns CDR1 MNHEY and CDR2 SVGAGI. CDR3: CASSYSFNGILFF. The CDR3 bases are TGTGCCAGCAGTTACTCCTTCAATGGTATACTGTTTTTT.

The V call is TRBV5-4, the J call TRBJ1-2; 8 bases line up with TRBD1. Germline V gene sequence: CDR1 SGHNT, CDR2 YYREEE (reference sequence). The CDR3 totals 15 residues. After removal of 4 bases from V and 7 bases from J, the junction contained 12 bases not matched to a gene. The CDR3 protein is CASSQGQALLAGYTF. The CDR3 DNA is TGTGCCAGCAGCCAGGGACAGGCCCTACTCGCTGGCTACACCTTC.

The rearrangement uses TRBV11-3 and TRBJ1-1; D unresolved. Germline V gives CDR1 SGHNT, CDR2 YENEEA. The V gene lost 3 bases and the J gene lost 1 base, with 6 bases spanning the gap. The CDR3 covers 13 residues. The CDR3 bases are TGTGCCAGCAGCTTTTCAGGGAACACTGAAGCTTTCTTT. The encoded protein is CASSFSGNTEAFF.

The chain is built from TRBV5-1 and TRBJ1-2; perhaps TRBD1 as D (5 bases). The CDR3 is 16 residues long. Looked up from germline, CDR1 is SGHRS and CDR2 is YFSETQ. Trimming stripped 0 bases from V and 4 bases from J, with 16 bases between. CDR3 sequence reads: CASSLGHGHGTYGYTF. CDR3 nucleotides: TGCGCCAGCAGCTTGGGTCATGGACACGGAACCTATGGCTACACCTTC.

The rearrangement links TRBV18 to TRBJ2-1, with 12 bases matching TRBD1. Trimming at V came to 5 bases and at J to 9 bases, leaving 11 bases not matched to a gene. The CDR3 is 16 amino acids. The germline CDR1 and CDR2 sequences are KGHSH and LQKENI. Here the CDR3 DNA reads TGTGCCAGCTCAAGTACCGGGACAGGGGGCTGGGTTGAGCAGTTCTTC. Translated: CASSSTGTGGWVEQFF.

This rearrangement joins TRBV2 to TRBJ1-5; 10 bases match TRBD1. Trimming at V came to 4 bases and at J to 6 bases, leaving 6 bases not matched to a gene. The V gene's germline CDR1 is SNHLY and CDR2 FYNNEI. The CDR3 extends over 15 amino acids. CDR3 region: CASSADRGVGQPQHF. The CDR3 DNA is TGTGCCAGCAGTGCGGACAGGGGGGTAGGTCAGCCCCAGCATTTT.

V is TRBV3-1 (or the pseudogene TRBV3-2) and J is TRBJ2-2, with D tentatively TRBD2 (6 bases). The CDR3 runs to 14 residues. Trimming stripped 3 bases from V and 4 bases from J, with 9 bases between. The germline V gene has CDR1 LGHDT and CDR2 YNNKEL (reference sequence). The CDR3 protein is CASSQRGITGELFF. In DNA form, the CDR3 reads TGTGCCAGCAGCCAGCGGGGAATCACCGGGGAGCTGTTTTTT.

The chain has TRBV6-5 and TRBJ1-2; TRBD1 aligns across 8 bases. V dropped 6 bases and J dropped 3; count of bases not matched to a gene: 6. Germline V lookup: CDR1 MNHEY, CDR2 SVGAGI. This CDR3 spans 14 amino acids. CDR3 in DNA: TGTGCCAGCAGCCAGGGGGCCATGGACTATGGCTACACCTTC. Translating it yields CASSQGAMDYGYTF.

The rearrangement uses TRBV4-1 and TRBJ1-4, with TRBD1 identical over 8 bases. The CDR3 runs to 19 residues. Germline CDR1 is MGHRA and CDR2 is YSYEKL. The J segment lost 8 bases and the V segment lost 3 bases, leaving 20 bases of the junction unmatched. The CDR3 protein is CASSHGQGEPAVFQEKLFF. The DNA of the CDR3 is TGCGCCAGCAGCCACGGACAGGGTGAACCCGCCGTTTTTCAGGAAAAACTGTTTTTT.

V is TRBV7-3 and J is TRBJ2-1; 9 nucleotides align to TRBD2. J gave up 4 bases and V 1 base, and 5 bases lay outside the gene matches. Germline CDR1 and CDR2: SGHTA and FQGTGA. This CDR3 has 16 amino acids. Here the CDR3 DNA reads TGTGCCAGCAGCTTAATGGCTAGCGGGACTTACAATGAGCAGTTCTTC. This sequence encodes CASSLMASGTYNEQFF.

This chain links TRBV19 with TRBJ2-7; no clear D. The CDR3 totals 14 residues. The germline gives CDR1 LNHDA, CDR2 SQIVND (reference sequence). V was cut by 4 bases and J by 0 bases, with 10 bases left in between. The CDR3 nucleotides read TGTGCCAGTAGTACTGCCAGGAGCTCCTACGAGCAGTACTTC. Translation: CASSTARSSYEQYF.

V is TRBV7-8 and J is TRBJ1-1; D is unclear. In germline, CDR1 is SGHVS, CDR2 FQNEAQ. V gave up 1 base and J gave up 5 bases, with 11 bases separating them. The CDR3 spans 14 residues. The CDR3 spells CASSLGAGGTEAFF. The CDR3 DNA reads TGTGCCAGCAGCTTAGGGGCGGGAGGGACTGAAGCTTTCTTT. Supplemented by reference TRBV7-8 and TRBJ1-1, the full variable domain reads GAGVSQSPRYKVAKRGQDVALRCDPISGHVSLFWYQQALGQGPEFLTYFQNEAQLDKSGLPSDRFFAERPEGSVSTLKIQRTQQEDSAVYLCASSLGAGGTEAFFGQGTRLTVV.

This chain links TRBV10-3 with TRBJ2-3; D uncertain. The germline gives CDR1 ENHRY, CDR2 SYGVKD. V was cut by 3 bases and J by 1 base, with 8 bases left in between. This CDR3 is built from 14 residues. In DNA, the CDR3 is TGTGCCATCAGTGACGGGTTACGCACAGATACGCAGTATTTT. Translation: CAISDGLRTDTQYF.

V and J are TRBV2 and TRBJ1-5, with a weak D call TRBD1 (6 bases). This CDR3 is built from 14 residues. Trimming removed 4 bases at V and 0 bases at J, with 7 bases between. In germline, CDR1 is SNHLY, CDR2 FYNNEI. The DNA of the CDR3 is TGTGCCAGCAGTGGGGACATTAGCAATCAGCCCCAGCATTTT. Protein: CASSGDISNQPQHF.

The chain carries TRBV6-5 and TRBJ2-2, with unresolved D. Germline CDR1 MNHEY, CDR2 SVGAGI. The V and J ends lost 6 bases and 2 bases respectively, with 10 bases between them. The CDR3 runs 14 residues. DNA for the CDR3: TGTGCCAGCAGGCCAAACGGCAACACCGGGGAGCTGTTTTTT. This encodes CASRPNGNTGELFF.

This chain links TRBV9 with TRBJ2-1, with TRBD1 matching over 9 bases. J lost 12 bases, V lost 1 base, and 11 bases had no gene match. The CDR3 has 15 amino acids. The germline V gene encodes CDR1 SGDLS and CDR2 YYNGEE. The CDR3 loop reads CASSVQGQGQGAQFF. In nucleotides, the CDR3 is TGTGCCAGCAGCGTACAGGGACAGGGTCAGGGGGCGCAGTTCTTC.

This sequence joins TRBV7-6 and TRBJ1-2, with 10 bases identical to TRBD1. The V gene end was trimmed by 5 bases and the J gene end by 8 bases; junction bases not matched to a gene: 5. CDR1 is SGHVS, CDR2 FNYEAQ, per germline. The CDR3 runs to 13 residues. The CDR3 sequence: CASSPGTGVGYTF. CDR3 coding DNA: TGTGCCAGCAGCCCCGGGACAGGGGTAGGCTACACCTTC. Using reference TRBV7-6 and TRBJ1-2 for the parts outside the CDR3, the full variable domain is GAGVSQSPRYKVTKRGQDVALRCDPISGHVSLYWYRQALGQGPEFLTYFNYEAQQDKSGLPNDRFSAERPEGSISTLTIQRTEQRDSAMYRCASSPGTGVGYTFGSGTRLTVV.

In nucleotides, the CDR3 is TGTGCCAGCAGTGACCGGGGAACCGGGGAGCTGTTTTTT. As protein: CASSDRGTGELFF. V gene TRBV6-4 combines with J gene TRBJ2-2, with TRBD2 as a possible D gene (5 bases). Trimming stripped 2 bases from V and 5 bases from J, with 6 bases between. The CDR3 spans 13 residues. Germline CDR1 MRHNA, CDR2 SNTAGT.

This clone showed up just once. The chain couples TRBV2 to TRBJ1-2; TRBD1 matches at 12 bases. Germline values: CDR1 SNHLY, CDR2 FYNNEI. CDR3 length: 17 residues. The J segment lost 5 bases and the V segment lost 5 bases, leaving 12 bases of the junction unmatched. The CDR3 nucleotides are TGTGCCAGCAGTCCGTCCCGGGACAGGGGGCAATGGTATGGCTACACCTTC. This translates into CASSPSRDRGQWYGYTF. The variable domain in full, with the rest retrieved from reference TRBV2 and TRBJ1-2, is EPEVTQTPSHQVTQMGQEVILRCVPISNHLYFYWYRQILGQKVEFLVSFYNNEISEKSEIFDDQFSVERPDGSNFTLKIRSTKLEDSAMYFCASSPSRDRGQWYGYTFGSGTRLTVV.

This rearrangement joins TRBV5-1 to TRBJ1-1; 8 nucleotides line up with TRBD1. V gave up 0 bases and J gave up 5 bases; unmatched junction bases: 3. Germline-derived CDR1 and CDR2 are SGHRS and YFSETQ. The CDR3 covers 14 residues. CDR3 sequence (DNA): TGCGCCAGCAGCTTGGGGACAGGGAAGACTGAAGCTTTCTTT. This encodes CASSLGTGKTEAFF.